One and the same sample provided the 8 T cell receptor beta chains below, sequenced in a study of post-analysis software for immune sequencing data. General study points: In patients, a few TRBV segments were more frequent than in controls, with TRBV5-6, TRBV5-1 and TRBV20-1 among them.

No cognate antigen is known for these TCRs. Carried by the TCR beta cDNA libraries were unique molecular identifiers. TCRdb independently ran MiXCR on the PCR reads; one entry per CDR3 protein. The top ten hold 4% to 5.5% of the sample, which has some 240,000 distinct CDR3 sequences, 30% to 45% seen once. The specimen was blood. These receptors were obtained from a girl between 10 and 17 years old with multiple sclerosis.

This clonotype was recorded many times. The gene calls are TRBV29-1 and TRBJ1-2; no clear D gene. Germline assignment: CDR1 SQVTM and CDR2 ANQGSEA. The V gene lost 3 bases and the J gene lost 4 bases, with 24 bases spanning the gap. CDR3 size: 17 residues. The CDR3 nucleotides are TGCAGCGTTGATTCCCCGTTCCGGTCCGGACGGTCCTATGGCTACACCTTC. Its translation is CSVDSPFRSGRSYGYTF.

Ten or more counts support this clonotype. The chain is built from TRBV29-1 and TRBJ2-6, with TRBD1 identical over 9 bases. The CDR3 is made up of 16 amino acids. Germline trimming cut 4 bases from V and 3 bases from J; bases unmatched to any gene: 7. Germline lookup yields CDR1 SQVTM and CDR2 ANQGSEA. CDR3 DNA: TGCAGCGTTGTAACAGGGGGCGGAGGTGGGGCCAACGTCCTGACTTTC. Its protein is CSVVTGGGGGANVLTF.

The chain links TRBV20-1 to TRBJ1-2; tentatively, D is TRBD1 (6 bases). The CDR3 extends over 14 amino acids. The V gene's germline CDR1 is DFQATT and CDR2 SNEGSKA (reference sequence). Trimming took 2 bases from V and 5 from J, leaving 15 bases between them. The DNA of the CDR3 is TGCAGTGCTAGATGGACAGAAACCTCGTATGGCTACACCTTC. This codes for CSARWTETSYGYTF.

The rearrangement links TRBV11-2 to TRBJ1-4; weak D call: TRBD1 (6 bases). The CDR3 has 16 amino acids. Germline V gene data show CDR1 as SGHAT and CDR2 as FQNNGV. Trimming cost V 3 bases and J 3 bases, with 14 bases left between them. The CDR3: CASSLQTGWANEKLFF. The CDR3 DNA is TGTGCCAGCAGCTTGCAAACAGGGTGGGCTAATGAAAAACTGTTTTTT.

A remark on this clonotype: A much more abundant neighbour one base away suggests this may be a read error. The chain has TRBV7-9 and TRBJ2-7; D tentatively reads TRBD1 or TRBD2 (5 bases each). Germline V lookup: CDR1 SEHNR, CDR2 FQNEAQ (reference sequence). The CDR3 is 16 residues long. CDR3: CASSPRDGSSSYGQYF. CDR3 bases: TGTGCCAGCAGCCCGAGGGACGGATCTAGCTCCTACGGGCAGTACTTC.

This clonotype turned up a few times. The chain employs TRBV3-1 and TRBJ1-5, with 7 bases fitting TRBD1. The CDR3 is 15 amino acids. The germline V gene has CDR1 LGHDT and CDR2 YNNKEL (reference sequence). The ends lost 1 base at V and 6 bases at J; junction bases unmatched: 6. The CDR3 DNA is TGTGCCAGCAGCCAAGGACAGGGAGGAGGTCAGCCCCAGCATTTT. It specifies CASSQGQGGGQPQHF.

This clonotype was observed at least ten times. The V call is TRBV27, the J call TRBJ2-3, with 7 bases lining up with TRBD1. Germline assignment: CDR1 MNHEY and CDR2 SMNVEV (reference sequence). The V and J ends lost 4 bases and 3 bases, in that order; junction bases with no gene match: 4. This CDR3 region has 14 residues. The CDR3 reads CASSSQTGTDTQYF. CDR3 in DNA: TGTGCCAGCAGTTCACAGACAGGGACAGATACGCAGTATTTT.

This clonotype was observed at least ten times. The genes are TRBV4-1 and TRBJ2-1, with 13 bases identical to TRBD2. Germline V gene data show CDR1 as MGHRA and CDR2 as YSYEKL. V trimming: 3 bases; J trimming: 8 bases; junction bases outside the gene matches: 10. CDR3 size: 17 residues. CDR3 residues: CASSQVLAGGPGDEQFF. In nucleotides, the CDR3 is TGCGCCAGCAGCCAGGTACTAGCGGGAGGGCCCGGTGATGAGCAGTTCTTC.